Reported below is one T cell receptor (beta chain). Its antigen remains unknown. The data were taken from a study of T cell responses to AZD1222 COVID-19 vaccine. Findings and limits, study-wide: Increased Spike-specific TCR breadth and depth were observed after two AZD1222 doses. Among spike-specific TCRs, nearly half reportedly target unmutated variant regions. Regions 160-218 and 743-854 dominated among vaccine-associated CD4 TCRs spanning spike.

The CDR3 runs to 16 residues. Per germline, CDR1 MNHNY and CDR2 SVGAGI (reference sequence). V was trimmed by 5 bases and J by 5 bases, leaving 18 bases between them. Sequenced by immunoSEQ multiplex PCR; TCRdb stores in-frame clones only, minus some. The data contain under 150,000 clones, about 90% of them singletons. The source is an adult who received the AZD1222 COVID-19 vaccine. The sample in question was peripheral blood, obtained 28 days after the second AZD1222 dose. The J gene is TRBJ2-2, the V gene TRBV6-6, with D possibly called TRBD1 or TRBD2 (5 bases each). The CDR3 DNA reads as TGTGCCAGCAGTAACCGGGACGGTGGACATACCGGGGAGCTGTTTTTT. Translation: CASSNRDGGHTGELFF.